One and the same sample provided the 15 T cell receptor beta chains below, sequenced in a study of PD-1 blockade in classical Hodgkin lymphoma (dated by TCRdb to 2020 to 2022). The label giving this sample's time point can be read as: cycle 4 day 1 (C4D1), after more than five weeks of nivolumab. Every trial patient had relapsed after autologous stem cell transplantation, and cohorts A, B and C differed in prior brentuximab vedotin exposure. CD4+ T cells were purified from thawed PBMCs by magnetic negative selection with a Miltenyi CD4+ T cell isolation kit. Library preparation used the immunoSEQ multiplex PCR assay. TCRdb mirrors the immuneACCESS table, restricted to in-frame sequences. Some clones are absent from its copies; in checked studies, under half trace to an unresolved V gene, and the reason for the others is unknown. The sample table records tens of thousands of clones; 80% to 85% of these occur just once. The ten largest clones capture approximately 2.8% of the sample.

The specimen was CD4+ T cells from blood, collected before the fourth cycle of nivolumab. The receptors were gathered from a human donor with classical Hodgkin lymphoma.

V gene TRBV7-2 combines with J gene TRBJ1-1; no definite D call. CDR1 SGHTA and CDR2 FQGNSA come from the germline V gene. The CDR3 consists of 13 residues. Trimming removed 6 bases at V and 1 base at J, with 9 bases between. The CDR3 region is CASSTGPNTEAFF. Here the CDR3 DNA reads TGTGCCAGCAGTACGGGTCCGAACACTGAAGCTTTCTTT.

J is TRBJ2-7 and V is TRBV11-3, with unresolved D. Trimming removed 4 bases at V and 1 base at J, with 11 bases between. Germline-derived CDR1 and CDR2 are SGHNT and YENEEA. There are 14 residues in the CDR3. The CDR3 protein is CASSYLELSYEQYF. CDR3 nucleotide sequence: TGTGCCAGCAGCTACCTTGAACTTTCCTACGAGCAGTACTTC. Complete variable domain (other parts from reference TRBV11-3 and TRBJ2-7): EAGVVQSPRYKIIEKKQPVAFWCNPISGHNTLYWYLQNLGQGPELLIRYENEEAVDDSQLPKDRFSAERLKGVDSTLKIQPAELGDSAVYLCASSYLELSYEQYFGPGTRLTVT.

CDR3 sequence: CASTQERVSSYNEQFF. As DNA, the CDR3 is TGTGCCAGCACGCAAGAGCGGGTGAGCTCCTACAATGAGCAGTTCTTC. V is TRBV2 and J is TRBJ2-1; D might be TRBD2 (6 bases). V dropped 7 bases and J dropped 0 bases, with 16 bases sitting between them. CDR1 SNHLY and CDR2 FYNNEI come from the germline V gene. This CDR3 has 16 residues.

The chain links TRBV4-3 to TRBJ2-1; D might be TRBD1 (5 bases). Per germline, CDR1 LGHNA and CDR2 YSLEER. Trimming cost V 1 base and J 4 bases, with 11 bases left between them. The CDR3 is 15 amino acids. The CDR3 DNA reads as TGCGCCAGCAGCCAAGGTGGCAGGGTGTACAATGAGCAGTTCTTC. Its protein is CASSQGGRVYNEQFF.

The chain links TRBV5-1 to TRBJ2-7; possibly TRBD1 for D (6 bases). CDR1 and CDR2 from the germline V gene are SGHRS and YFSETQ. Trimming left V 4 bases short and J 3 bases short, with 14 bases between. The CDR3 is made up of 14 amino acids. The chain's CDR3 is CASSTSLDSYEQYF. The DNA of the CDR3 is TGCGCCAGCAGCACCAGCTTGGACAGCTACGAGCAGTACTTC.

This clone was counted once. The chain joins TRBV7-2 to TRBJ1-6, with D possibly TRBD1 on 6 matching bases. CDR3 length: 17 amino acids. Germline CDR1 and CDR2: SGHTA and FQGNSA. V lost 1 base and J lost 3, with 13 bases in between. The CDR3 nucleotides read TGTGCCAGCAGCTTAGATTCAGGGGAGAGCTATAATTCACCCCTCCACTTT. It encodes CASSLDSGESYNSPLHF.

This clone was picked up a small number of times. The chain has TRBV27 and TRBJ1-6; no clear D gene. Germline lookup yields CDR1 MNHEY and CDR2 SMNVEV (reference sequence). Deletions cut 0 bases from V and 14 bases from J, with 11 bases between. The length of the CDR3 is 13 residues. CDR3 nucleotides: TGTGCCAGCAGTTTATCGGGGAGAGTGGCCCTCCACTTT. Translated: CASSLSGRVALHF.

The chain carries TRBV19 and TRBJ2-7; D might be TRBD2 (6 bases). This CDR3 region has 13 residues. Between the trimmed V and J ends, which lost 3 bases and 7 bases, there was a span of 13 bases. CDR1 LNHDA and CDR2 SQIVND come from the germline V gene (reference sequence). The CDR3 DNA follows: TGTGCCAGTAGTATGCGGGGATCTGGGGAGCAGTACTTC. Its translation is CASSMRGSGEQYF.

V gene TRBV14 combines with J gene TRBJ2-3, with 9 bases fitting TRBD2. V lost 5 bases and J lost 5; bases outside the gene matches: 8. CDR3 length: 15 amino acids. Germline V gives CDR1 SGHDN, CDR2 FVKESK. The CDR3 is CASSKRRGGQDTQYF. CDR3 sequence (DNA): TGTGCCAGCAGCAAACGGCGGGGGGGCCAAGATACGCAGTATTTT.

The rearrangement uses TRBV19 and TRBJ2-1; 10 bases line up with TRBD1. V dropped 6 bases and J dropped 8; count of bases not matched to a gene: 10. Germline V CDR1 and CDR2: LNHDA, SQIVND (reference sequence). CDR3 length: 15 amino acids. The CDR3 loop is CASRLGQGESDEQFF. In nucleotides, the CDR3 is TGTGCCAGTAGGCTAGGACAGGGGGAATCAGATGAGCAGTTCTTC.

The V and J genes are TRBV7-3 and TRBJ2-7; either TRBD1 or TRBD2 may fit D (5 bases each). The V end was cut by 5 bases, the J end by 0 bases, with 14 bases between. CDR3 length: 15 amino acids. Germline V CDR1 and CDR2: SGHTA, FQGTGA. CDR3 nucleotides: TGTGCCAGCAGCCCGGGATCAGGGAGCTCCTACGAGCAGTACTTC. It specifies CASSPGSGSSYEQYF.

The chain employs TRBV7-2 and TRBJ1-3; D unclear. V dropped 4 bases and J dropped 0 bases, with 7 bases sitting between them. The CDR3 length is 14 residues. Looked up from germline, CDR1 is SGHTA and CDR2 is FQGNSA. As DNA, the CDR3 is TGTGCCAGCAGCTCGGCGAGCTCTGGAAACACCATATATTTT. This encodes CASSSASSGNTIYF.

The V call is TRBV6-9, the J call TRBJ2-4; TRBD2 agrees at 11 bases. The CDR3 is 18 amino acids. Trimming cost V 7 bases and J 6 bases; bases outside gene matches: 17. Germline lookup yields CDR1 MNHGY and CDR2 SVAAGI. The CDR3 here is CASTIGEPLAGGRNIQYF. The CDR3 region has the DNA TGTGCCAGCACCATAGGTGAGCCTTTAGCGGGGGGGAGAAACATTCAGTACTTC.

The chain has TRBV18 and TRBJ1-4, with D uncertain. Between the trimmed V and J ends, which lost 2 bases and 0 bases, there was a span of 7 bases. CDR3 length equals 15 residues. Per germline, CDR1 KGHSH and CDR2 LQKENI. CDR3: CASSPRRATNEKLFF. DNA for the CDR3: TGTGCCAGCTCACCAAGGAGGGCAACTAATGAAAAACTGTTTTTT.

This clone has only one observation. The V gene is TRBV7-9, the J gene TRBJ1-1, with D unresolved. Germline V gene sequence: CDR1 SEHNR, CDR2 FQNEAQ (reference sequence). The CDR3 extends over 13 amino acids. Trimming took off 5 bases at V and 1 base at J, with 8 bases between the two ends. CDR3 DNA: TGTGCCAGCAGCGTGACACAGAACACTGAAGCTTTCTTT. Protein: CASSVTQNTEAFF.